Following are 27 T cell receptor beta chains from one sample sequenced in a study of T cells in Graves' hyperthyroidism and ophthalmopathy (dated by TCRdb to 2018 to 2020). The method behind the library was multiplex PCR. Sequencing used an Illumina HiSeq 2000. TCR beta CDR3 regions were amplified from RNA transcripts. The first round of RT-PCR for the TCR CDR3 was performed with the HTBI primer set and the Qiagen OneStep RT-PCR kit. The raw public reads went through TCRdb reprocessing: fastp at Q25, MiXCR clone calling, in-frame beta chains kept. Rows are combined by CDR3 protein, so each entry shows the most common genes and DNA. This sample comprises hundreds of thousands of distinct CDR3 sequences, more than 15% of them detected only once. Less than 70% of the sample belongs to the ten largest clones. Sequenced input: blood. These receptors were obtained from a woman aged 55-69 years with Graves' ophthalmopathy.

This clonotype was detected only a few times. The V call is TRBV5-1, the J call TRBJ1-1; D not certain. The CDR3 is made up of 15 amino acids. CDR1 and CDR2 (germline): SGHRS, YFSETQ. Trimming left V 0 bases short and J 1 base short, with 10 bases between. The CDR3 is CASSLEGRQNTEAFF. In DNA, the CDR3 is TGCGCCAGCAGCTTGGAGGGCAGGCAGAACACTGAAGCTTTCTTT. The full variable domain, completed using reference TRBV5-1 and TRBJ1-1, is KAGVTQTPRYLIKTRGQQVTLSCSPISGHRSVSWYQQTPGQGLQFLFEYFSETQRNKGNFPGRFSGRQFSNSRSEMNVSTLELGDSALYLCASSLEGRQNTEAFFGQGTRLTVV.

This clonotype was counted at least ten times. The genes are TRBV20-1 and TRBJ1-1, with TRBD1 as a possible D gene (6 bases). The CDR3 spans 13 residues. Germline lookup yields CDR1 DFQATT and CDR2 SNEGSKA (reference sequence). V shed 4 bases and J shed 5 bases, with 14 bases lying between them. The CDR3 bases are TGCAGTGCTACGGACGTTAGGGGGACTGAAGCTTTCTTT. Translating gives CSATDVRGTEAFF.

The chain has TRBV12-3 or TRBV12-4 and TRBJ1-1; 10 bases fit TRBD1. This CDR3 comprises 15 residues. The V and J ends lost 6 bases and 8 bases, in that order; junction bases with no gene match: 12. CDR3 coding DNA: TGTGCCAGCAGAGATTCGGGACAGGGGAAGTGGGAAGCTTTCTTT. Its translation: CASRDSGQGKWEAFF.

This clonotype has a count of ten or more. DNA for the CDR3: TGTGCCAGCAGCTTCCGGACAGGGTGGATTGGCTACACCTTC. It translates to CASSFRTGWIGYTF. The chain employs TRBV13 and TRBJ1-2, with 8 positions matching TRBD1. CDR1 is PRHDT, CDR2 FYEKMQ, per germline (reference sequence). The CDR3 is 14 residues long. After removal of 3 bases from V and 7 bases from J, the junction contained 7 bases not matched to a gene.

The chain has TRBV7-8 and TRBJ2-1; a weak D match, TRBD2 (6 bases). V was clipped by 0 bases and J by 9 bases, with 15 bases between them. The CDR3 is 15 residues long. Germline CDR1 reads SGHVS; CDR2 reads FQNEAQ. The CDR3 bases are TGTGCCAGCAGCTTAGCCCTCGGAGGGGTAGGTGAGCAGTTCTTC. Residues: CASSLALGGVGEQFF.

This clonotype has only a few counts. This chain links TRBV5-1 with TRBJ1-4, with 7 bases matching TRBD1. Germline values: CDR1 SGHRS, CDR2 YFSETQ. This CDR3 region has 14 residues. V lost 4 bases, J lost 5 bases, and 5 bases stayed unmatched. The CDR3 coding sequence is TGCGCCAGCAGCCCTGGCAGGGGGAATGAAAAACTGTTTTTT. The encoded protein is CASSPGRGNEKLFF. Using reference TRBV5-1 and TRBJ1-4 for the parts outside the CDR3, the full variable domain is KAGVTQTPRYLIKTRGQQVTLSCSPISGHRSVSWYQQTPGQGLQFLFEYFSETQRNKGNFPGRFSGRQFSNSRSEMNVSTLELGDSALYLCASSPGRGNEKLFFGSGTQLSVL.

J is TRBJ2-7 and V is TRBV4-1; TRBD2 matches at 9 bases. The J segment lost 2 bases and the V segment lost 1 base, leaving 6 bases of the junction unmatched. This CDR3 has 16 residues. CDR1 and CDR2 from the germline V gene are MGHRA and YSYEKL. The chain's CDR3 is CASSQGASGITYEQYF. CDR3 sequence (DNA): TGCGCCAGCAGCCAAGGGGCTAGCGGGATAACCTACGAGCAGTACTTC.

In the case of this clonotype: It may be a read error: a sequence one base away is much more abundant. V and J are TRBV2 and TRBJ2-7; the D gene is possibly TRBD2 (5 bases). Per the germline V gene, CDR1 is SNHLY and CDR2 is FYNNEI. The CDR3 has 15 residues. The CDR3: CVSSDIGEIPHEQYF. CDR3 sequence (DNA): TGTGTCAGCAGTGATATCGGGGAAATCCCCCACGAGCAGTACTTC.

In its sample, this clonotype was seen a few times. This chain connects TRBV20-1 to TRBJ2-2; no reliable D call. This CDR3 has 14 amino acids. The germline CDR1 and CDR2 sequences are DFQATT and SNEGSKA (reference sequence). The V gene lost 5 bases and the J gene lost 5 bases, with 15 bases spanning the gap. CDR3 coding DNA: TGCAGTGCTCATCCGGGCCTAACTACCGGGGAGCTGTTTTTT. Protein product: CSAHPGLTTGELFF.

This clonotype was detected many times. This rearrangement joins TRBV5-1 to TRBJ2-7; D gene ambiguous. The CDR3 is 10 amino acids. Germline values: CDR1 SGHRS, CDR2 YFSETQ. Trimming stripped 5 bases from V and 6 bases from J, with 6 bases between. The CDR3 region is CASSVGEQYF. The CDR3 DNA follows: TGCGCCAGCAGTGTCGGCGAGCAGTACTTC.

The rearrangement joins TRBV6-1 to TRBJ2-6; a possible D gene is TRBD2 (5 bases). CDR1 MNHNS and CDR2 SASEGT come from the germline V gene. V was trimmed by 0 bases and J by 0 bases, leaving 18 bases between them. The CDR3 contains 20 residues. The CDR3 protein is CASSEAPWEKLISGANVLTF. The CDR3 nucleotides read TGTGCCAGCAGTGAAGCCCCTTGGGAGAAATTAATCTCTGGGGCCAACGTCCTGACTTTC.

The DNA for the CDR3 is TGTGCCAGCAGTGAAGCGACAGGGGGTTACACTGAAGCTTTCTTT. Translating gives CASSEATGGYTEAFF. The rearrangement links TRBV2 to TRBJ1-1; 9 bases agree with TRBD1. V was pared by 0 bases and J by 3 bases, with 2 bases of the junction left unmatched. Germline assignment: CDR1 SNHLY and CDR2 FYNNEI. The CDR3 sequence is 15 residues long. The entire variable domain, with the rest obtained from reference TRBV2 and TRBJ1-1, is as follows: EPEVTQTPSHQVTQMGQEVILRCVPISNHLYFYWYRQILGQKVEFLVSFYNNEISEKSEIFDDQFSVERPDGSNFTLKIRSTKLEDSAMYFCASSEATGGYTEAFFGQGTRLTVV.

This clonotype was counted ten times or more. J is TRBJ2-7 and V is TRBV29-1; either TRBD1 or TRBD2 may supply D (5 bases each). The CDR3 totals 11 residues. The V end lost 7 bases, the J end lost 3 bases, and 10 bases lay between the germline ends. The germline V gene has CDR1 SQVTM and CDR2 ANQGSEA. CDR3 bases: TGCAGCGCCGGGGACGTCTACGAGCAGTACTTC. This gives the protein CSAGDVYEQYF.

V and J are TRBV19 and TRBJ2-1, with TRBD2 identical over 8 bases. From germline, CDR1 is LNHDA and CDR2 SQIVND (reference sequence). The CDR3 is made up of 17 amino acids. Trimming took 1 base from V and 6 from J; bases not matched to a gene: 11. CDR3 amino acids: CASSIGRVGRAGNEQFF. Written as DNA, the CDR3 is TGTGCCAGTAGTATAGGACGTGTCGGGAGGGCGGGCAATGAGCAGTTCTTC.

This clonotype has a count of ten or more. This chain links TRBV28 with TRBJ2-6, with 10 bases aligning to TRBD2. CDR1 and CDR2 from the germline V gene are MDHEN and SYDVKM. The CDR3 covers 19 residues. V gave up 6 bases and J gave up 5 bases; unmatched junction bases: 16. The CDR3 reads CASSPGASGGLWWANVLTF. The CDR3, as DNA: TGTGCCAGCAGCCCAGGGGCTAGCGGGGGTCTCTGGTGGGCCAACGTCCTGACTTTC.

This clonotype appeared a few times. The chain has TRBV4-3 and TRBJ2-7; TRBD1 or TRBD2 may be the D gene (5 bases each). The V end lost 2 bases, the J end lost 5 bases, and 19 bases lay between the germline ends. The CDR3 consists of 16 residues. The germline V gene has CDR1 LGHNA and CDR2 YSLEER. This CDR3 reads CASSQRITQGSDEQYF. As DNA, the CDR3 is TGCGCCAGCAGCCAACGTATTACTCAGGGTAGCGACGAGCAGTACTTC.

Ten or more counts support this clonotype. The CDR3 coding sequence is TGTGCCAGCACCGTAACCCTAGCCCTAGGGGGGGAGACCCAGTACTTC. It yields the protein CASTVTLALGGETQYF. The chain joins TRBV6-1 to TRBJ2-5; TRBD1 or TRBD2 may be the D gene (6 bases each). Deletions cut 7 bases from V and 5 bases from J, with 23 bases between. This CDR3 is 16 amino acids long. Germline V gene lookup returns CDR1 MNHNS and CDR2 SASEGT.

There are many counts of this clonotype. CDR3 sequence (DNA): TGTGCCAGCAAGGCAACTAGCGGGAGACTTGGCGAGCAGTACTTC. Amino acids: CASKATSGRLGEQYF. The chain is built from TRBV27 and TRBJ2-7, with 11 bases lining up with TRBD2. The CDR3 runs to 15 residues. The germline V gene encodes CDR1 MNHEY and CDR2 SMNVEV (reference sequence). Trimming took 7 bases from V and 6 from J; bases not matched to a gene: 11.

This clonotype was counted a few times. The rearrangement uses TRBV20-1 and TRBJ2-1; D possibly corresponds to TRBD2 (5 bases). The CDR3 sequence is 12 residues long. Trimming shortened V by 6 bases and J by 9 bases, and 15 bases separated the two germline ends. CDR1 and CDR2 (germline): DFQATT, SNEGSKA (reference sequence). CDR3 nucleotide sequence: TGCAGTGCGCATCCCGGAGGCACTGAGCAGTTCTTC. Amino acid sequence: CSAHPGGTEQFF.

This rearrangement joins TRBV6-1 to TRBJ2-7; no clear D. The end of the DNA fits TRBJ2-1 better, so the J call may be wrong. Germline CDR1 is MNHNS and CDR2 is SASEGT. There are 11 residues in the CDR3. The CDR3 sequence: CASSEAYEQFF. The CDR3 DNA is TGTGCCAGCAGTGAAGCCTACGAGCAGTTCTTC.

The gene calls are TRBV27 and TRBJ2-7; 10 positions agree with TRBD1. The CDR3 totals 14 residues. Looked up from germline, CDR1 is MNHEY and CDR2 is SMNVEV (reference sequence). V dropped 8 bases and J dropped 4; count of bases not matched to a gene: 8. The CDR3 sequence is CASRRTGGVYEQYF. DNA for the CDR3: TGTGCCAGCCGACGGACAGGGGGAGTTTACGAGCAGTACTTC.

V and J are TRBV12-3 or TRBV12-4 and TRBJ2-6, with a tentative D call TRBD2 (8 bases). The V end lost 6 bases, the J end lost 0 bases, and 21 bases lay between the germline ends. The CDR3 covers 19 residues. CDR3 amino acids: CASSPGRGRLSSGANVLTF. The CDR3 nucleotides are TGTGCCAGCAGCCCCGGGAGGGGGCGACTGTCCTCTGGGGCCAACGTCCTGACTTTC.

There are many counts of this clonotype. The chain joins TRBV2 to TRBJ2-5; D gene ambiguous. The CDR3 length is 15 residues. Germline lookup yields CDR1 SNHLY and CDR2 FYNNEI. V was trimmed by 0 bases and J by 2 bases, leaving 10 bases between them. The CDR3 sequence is CASSEAGGPQETQYF. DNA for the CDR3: TGTGCCAGCAGTGAAGCCGGCGGCCCACAAGAGACCCAGTACTTC.

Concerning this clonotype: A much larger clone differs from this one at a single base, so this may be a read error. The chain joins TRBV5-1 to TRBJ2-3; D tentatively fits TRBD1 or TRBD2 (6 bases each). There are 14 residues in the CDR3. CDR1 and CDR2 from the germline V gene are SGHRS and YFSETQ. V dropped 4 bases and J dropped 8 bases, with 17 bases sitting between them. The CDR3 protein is CASSTIGGGATQYF. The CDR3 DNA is TGCGCCAGCAGCACAATTGGAGGGGGAGCTACGCAGTATTTT.

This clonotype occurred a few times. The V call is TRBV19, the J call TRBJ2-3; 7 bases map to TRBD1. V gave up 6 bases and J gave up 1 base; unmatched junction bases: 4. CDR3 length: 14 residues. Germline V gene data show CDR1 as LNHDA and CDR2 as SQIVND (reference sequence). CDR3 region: CASRNTGGTDTQYF. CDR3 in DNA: TGTGCCAGTAGGAACACAGGGGGCACAGATACGCAGTATTTT. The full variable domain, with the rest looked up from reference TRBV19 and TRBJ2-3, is DGGITQSPKYLFRKEGQNVTLSCEQNLNHDAMYWYRQDPGQGLRLIYYSQIVNDFQKGDIAEGYSVSREKKESFPLTVTSAQKNPTAFYLCASRNTGGTDTQYFGPGTRLTVL.

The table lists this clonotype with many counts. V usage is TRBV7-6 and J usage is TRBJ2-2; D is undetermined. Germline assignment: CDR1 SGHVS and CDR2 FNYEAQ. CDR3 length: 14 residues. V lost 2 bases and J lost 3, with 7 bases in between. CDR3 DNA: TGTGCCAGCAGCTTATCGGGTGACACCGGGGAGCTGTTTTTT. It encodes CASSLSGDTGELFF.

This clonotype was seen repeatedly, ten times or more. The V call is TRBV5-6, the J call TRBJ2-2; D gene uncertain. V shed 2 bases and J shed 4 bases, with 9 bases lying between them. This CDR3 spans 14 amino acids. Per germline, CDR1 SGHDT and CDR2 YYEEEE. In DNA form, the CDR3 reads TGTGCCAGCAGCTTCGGCATAAGCACCGGGGAGCTGTTTTTT. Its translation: CASSFGISTGELFF. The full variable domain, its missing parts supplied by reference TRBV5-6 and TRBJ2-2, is DAGVTQSPTHLIKTRGQQVTLRCSPKSGHDTVSWYQQALGQGPQFIFQYYEEEERQRGNFPDRFSGHQFPNYSSELNVNALLLGDSALYLCASSFGISTGELFFGEGSRLTVL.